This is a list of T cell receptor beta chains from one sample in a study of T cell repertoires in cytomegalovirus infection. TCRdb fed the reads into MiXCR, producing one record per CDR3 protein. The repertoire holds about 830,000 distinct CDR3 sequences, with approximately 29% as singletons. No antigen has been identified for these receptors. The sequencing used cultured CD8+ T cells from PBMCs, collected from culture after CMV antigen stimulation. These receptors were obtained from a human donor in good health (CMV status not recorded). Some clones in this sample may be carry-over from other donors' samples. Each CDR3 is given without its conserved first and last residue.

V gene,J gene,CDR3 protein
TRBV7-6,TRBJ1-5,ASSLGWGGQSNQPQH
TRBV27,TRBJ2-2,ASSKAGELF
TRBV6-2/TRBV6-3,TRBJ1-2,ASSIRTGAYGYT
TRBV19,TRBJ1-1,ASSLQGIVTEAF
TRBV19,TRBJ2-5,ASPDNPDHQETQY
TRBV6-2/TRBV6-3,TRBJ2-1,ASSAVRQDSYNEQF
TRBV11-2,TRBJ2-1,ASSWGSGGAGGYNEQF
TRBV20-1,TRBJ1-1,SASEWTSDTEAF
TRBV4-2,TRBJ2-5,ASSQEGQSGETQY
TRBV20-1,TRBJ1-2,SARDARNNYGYT
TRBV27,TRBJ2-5,ASSLFGDRAQETQY
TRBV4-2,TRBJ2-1,ASSQDGALGNEQF
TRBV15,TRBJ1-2,ATSRDRADYGYT